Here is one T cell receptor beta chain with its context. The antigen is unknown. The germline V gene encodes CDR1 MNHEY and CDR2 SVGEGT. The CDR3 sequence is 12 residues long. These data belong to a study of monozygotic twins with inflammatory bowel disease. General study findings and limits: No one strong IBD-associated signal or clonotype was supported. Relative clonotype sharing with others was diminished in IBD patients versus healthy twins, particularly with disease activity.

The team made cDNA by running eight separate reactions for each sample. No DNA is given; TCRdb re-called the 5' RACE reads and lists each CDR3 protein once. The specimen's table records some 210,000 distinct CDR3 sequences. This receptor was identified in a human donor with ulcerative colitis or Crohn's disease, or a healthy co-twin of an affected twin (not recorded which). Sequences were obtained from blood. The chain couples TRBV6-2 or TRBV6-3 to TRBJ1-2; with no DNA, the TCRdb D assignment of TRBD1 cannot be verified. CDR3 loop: CASSYTGTGWDF.